The sequence of this T cell receptor (beta chain) was determined in a study of T cell responses to AZD1222 COVID-19 vaccine. About the research overall: Pooled in the analysis were second doses at about 4 or about 12 weeks. Findings of the study overall: Once two AZD1222 doses were given, Spike-specific TCR breadth and depth went up. Vaccine-related CD4 TCRs covered spike, predominating at 160-218 and 743-854. White British people made up most donors, females outnumbered males, and clonal diversity was possibly underestimated.

Note on this clone: Its target is not known.

Profiled with immunoSEQ multiplex PCR; TCRdb holds only in-frame clones, not every one. The repertoire includes 140,000 to 150,000 clones, nearly 95% of them detected once, and 5% to 6.5% sits in the top ten. Germline V CDR1 and CDR2: SQVTM, ANQGSEA. Trimming at V came to 3 bases and at J to 3 bases, leaving 9 bases not matched to a gene. The CDR3 loop spans 16 amino acids. The clonotype originates from an adult in good health. The sample here was peripheral blood, taken on day 0 of AZD1222 vaccination. V gene TRBV29-1 combines with J gene TRBJ2-1; TRBD2 matches at 9 bases. The CDR3 bases are TGCAGCGTTGAGGGAATTGCGGGAGGGAACTACAATGAGCAGTTCTTC. This gives the protein CSVEGIAGGNYNEQFF.